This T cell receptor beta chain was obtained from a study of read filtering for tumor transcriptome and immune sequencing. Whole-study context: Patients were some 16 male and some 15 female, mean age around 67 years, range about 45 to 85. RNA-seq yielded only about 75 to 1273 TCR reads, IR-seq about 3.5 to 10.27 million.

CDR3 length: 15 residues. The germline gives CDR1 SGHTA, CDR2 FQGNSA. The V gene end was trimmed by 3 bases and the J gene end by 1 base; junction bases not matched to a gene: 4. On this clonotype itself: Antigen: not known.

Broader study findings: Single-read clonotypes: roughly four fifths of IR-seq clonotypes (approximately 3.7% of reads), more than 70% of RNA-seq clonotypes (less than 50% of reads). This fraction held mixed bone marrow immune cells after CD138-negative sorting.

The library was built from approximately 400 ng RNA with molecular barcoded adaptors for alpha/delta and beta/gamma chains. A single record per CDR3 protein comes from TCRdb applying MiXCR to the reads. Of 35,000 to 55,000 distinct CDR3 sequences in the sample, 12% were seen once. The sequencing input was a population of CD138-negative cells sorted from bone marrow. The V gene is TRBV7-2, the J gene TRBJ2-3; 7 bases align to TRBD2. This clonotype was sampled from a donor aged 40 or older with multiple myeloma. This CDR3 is CASSFRTSGTDTQYF. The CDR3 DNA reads TGTGCCAGCAGCTTCAGAACTAGCGGCACAGATACGCAGTATTTT.